These 30 T cell receptor beta chains originate from one sample sequenced in a study of Ad26.COV2.S vaccination and SARS-CoV-2 variants. Treatment specified: 19 received Ad26.COV2.S at low or high dose, single or two shots; about five received placebo; per-sample allocation not given. On day 63 after the first injection, vaccine and placebo recipients gave samples. The repertoire was sequenced with immunoSEQ multiplex PCR; TCRdb's copy has only in-frame clones and lacks some. The sample holds 300,000 to 400,000 clones, roughly 89% seen once. The material was peripheral blood, obtained in a trial of Ad26.COV2.S vaccine versus placebo. These receptors were collected from a person aged 18-60 years who received the Ad26.COV2.S COVID-19 vaccine or a placebo.

The chain recombines TRBV14 with TRBJ1-4; no definite D call. The germline V and J ends were trimmed by 2 bases and 8 bases, with 18 bases remaining between them. This CDR3 is built from 16 residues. Germline V gene sequence: CDR1 SGHDN, CDR2 FVKESK. The CDR3 here is CASSQRLIALGEKLFF. The DNA of the CDR3 is TGTGCCAGCAGCCAACGTCTAATAGCCCTGGGAGAAAAACTGTTTTTT.

The sample holds a few counts of this clone. The chain has TRBV3-1 (or the pseudogene TRBV3-2) and TRBJ1-1; D gene unclear. Trimming pared 0 bases from V and 2 bases from J, leaving 7 bases between. The CDR3 has 14 residues. Germline V lookup: CDR1 LGHDT, CDR2 YNNKEL (reference sequence). The CDR3 bases are TGTGCCAGCAGCCAAGATTACAGTAACACTGAAGCTTTCTTT. Its translation: CASSQDYSNTEAFF.

This chain joins TRBV4-2 and TRBJ2-7; 12 bases are a match to TRBD2. The trim removed 1 base at V and 4 bases at J, leaving 2 bases unmatched. Germline-derived CDR1 and CDR2 are LGHNA and YNFKEQ. The CDR3 totals 15 residues. The CDR3 nucleotides read TGTGCCAGCAGCCAAGCACTAGCGGGGGGATACGAGCAGTACTTC. Residues: CASSQALAGGYEQYF.

This chain connects TRBV4-3 to TRBJ2-1, with 8 bases matching TRBD2. Germline CDR1 and CDR2: LGHNA and YSLEER. The CDR3 loop spans 15 amino acids. The ends lost 0 bases at V and 6 bases at J; junction bases unmatched: 4. CDR3 sequence: CASSQESGGFNEQFF. As DNA, the CDR3 is TGCGCCAGCAGCCAAGAAAGCGGGGGATTCAATGAGCAGTTCTTC.

The rearrangement joins TRBV7-2 to TRBJ1-4, with unresolved D. The germline V gene has CDR1 SGHTA and CDR2 FQGNSA. The CDR3 extends over 17 amino acids. V gave up 3 bases and J gave up 5 bases, with 19 bases separating them. Here the CDR3 reads CASSFDFGSSINEKLFF. In nucleotides, the CDR3 is TGTGCCAGCAGCTTTGATTTCGGAAGTAGCATCAATGAAAAACTGTTTTTT.

There are a few counts of this clone. V and J are TRBV29-1 and TRBJ1-2, with 8 bases fitting TRBD1. Germline trimming cut 7 bases from V and 4 bases from J; bases unmatched to any gene: 5. This CDR3 has 12 residues. Per germline, CDR1 SQVTM and CDR2 ANQGSEA. The CDR3 nucleotides read TGCAGCGCTGGGGGGACAGGCTATGGCTACACCTTC. Its translation: CSAGGTGYGYTF.

The CDR3 coding sequence is TGTGCCATCAGAGACAGCTCGGGTTACGAGCAGTACTTC. It is translated as CAIRDSSGYEQYF. The chain couples TRBV10-3 to TRBJ2-7; possibly TRBD1 for D (5 bases). Trimming removed 6 bases at V and 4 bases at J, with 13 bases between. The CDR3 has 13 amino acids. CDR1 is ENHRY, CDR2 SYGVKD, per germline.

J is TRBJ1-2 and V is TRBV7-2; tentative D call: TRBD1 (5 bases). Germline V gene data show CDR1 as SGHTA and CDR2 as FQGNSA. The CDR3 loop spans 14 amino acids. The ends were cut back, 2 bases at V and 6 bases at J, with 13 bases in the middle. Here the CDR3 reads CASSLQGSGDGYTF. The CDR3 nucleotides are TGTGCCAGCAGCTTACAGGGTTCCGGTGATGGCTACACCTTC.

V gene TRBV7-3 combines with J gene TRBJ2-3; no definite D call. Trimming left V 2 bases short and J 5 bases short, with 11 bases between. Looked up from germline, CDR1 is SGHTA and CDR2 is FQGTGA. The CDR3 loop spans 14 amino acids. The CDR3 reads CASSLSPGVDTQYF. DNA for the CDR3: TGTGCCAGCAGCTTATCCCCTGGGGTAGATACGCAGTATTTT.

The chain is built from TRBV15 and TRBJ1-5; tentative D call: TRBD1 (5 bases). This CDR3 region has 15 residues. V was cut by 4 bases and J by 1 base, with 11 bases left in between. Germline CDR1 LNHNV, CDR2 YYDKDF (reference sequence). The CDR3 protein is CATSKGQPSNQPQHF. The CDR3 nucleotides read TGTGCCACCAGCAAAGGACAACCCAGCAATCAGCCCCAGCATTTT.

The gene calls are TRBV3-1 (or the pseudogene TRBV3-2) and TRBJ1-1; 8 nucleotides align to TRBD1. Germline V CDR1 and CDR2: LGHDT, YNNKEL (reference sequence). The J segment lost 4 bases and the V segment lost 2 bases, leaving 9 bases of the junction unmatched. The CDR3 runs to 16 residues. The CDR3 sequence: CASSQFATGVFTEAFF. CDR3 bases: TGTGCCAGCAGCCAATTCGCGACAGGGGTTTTCACTGAAGCTTTCTTT.

This rearrangement joins TRBV30 to TRBJ2-5; 8 bases fit TRBD2. The CDR3 is 14 amino acids. Germline values: CDR1 GTSNPN, CDR2 SVGIG (reference sequence). V trimming: 6 bases; J trimming: 1 base; junction bases outside the gene matches: 7. CDR3 coding DNA: TGTGCCTGCGCCGGGGGGGCCGGCCAAGAGACCCAGTACTTC. It encodes CACAGGAGQETQYF.

This clone showed up just a few times. The chain joins TRBV28 to TRBJ2-5; D is ambiguous. The CDR3 spans 12 residues. Germline CDR1 and CDR2: MDHEN and SYDVKM. The ends were cut back, 9 bases at V and 1 base at J, with 9 bases in the middle. This CDR3 reads CASGELQETQYF. The CDR3 DNA reads TGTGCCAGTGGCGAACTCCAAGAGACCCAGTACTTC.

CDR3 sequence (DNA): TGTGCCAGCAGCGTGAGCTTCAGGGGGCTAGGGGGCACAGATACGCAGTATTTT. This translates into CASSVSFRGLGGTDTQYF. The V and J genes are TRBV9 and TRBJ2-3, with 8 bases identical to TRBD1. This CDR3 region has 18 residues. Germline V gives CDR1 SGDLS, CDR2 YYNGEE. J lost 1 base, V lost 2 bases, and 12 bases had no gene match.

The chain links TRBV9 to TRBJ1-6; D is unclear. Deletions cut 0 bases from V and 10 bases from J, with 11 bases between. Germline V lookup: CDR1 SGDLS, CDR2 YYNGEE. The CDR3 extends over 14 amino acids. DNA for the CDR3: TGTGCCAGCAGCGTAGGGGTAATCGGATCACCCCTCCACTTT. It is translated as CASSVGVIGSPLHF.

J is TRBJ1-6 and V is TRBV7-2, with 8 bases lining up with TRBD1. Germline V gives CDR1 SGHTA, CDR2 FQGNSA. Losses at the gene ends were 9 bases for V and 8 bases for J; bases not matched to a gene: 6. This CDR3 is 13 amino acids long. CDR3 in DNA: TGTGCCAGTCGAACAGGGGGAGATTCACCCCTCCACTTT. Its protein product is CASRTGGDSPLHF.

The V gene is TRBV5-6, the J gene TRBJ1-2; 12 positions match TRBD1. From germline, CDR1 is SGHDT and CDR2 YYEEEE. CDR3 length equals 15 residues. J gave up 7 bases and V 4 bases, and 8 bases lay outside the gene matches. CDR3 sequence reads: CASSRPGQGAFGYTF. The CDR3, as DNA: TGTGCCAGCAGCCGACCGGGACAGGGGGCATTTGGCTACACCTTC.

V usage is TRBV30 and J usage is TRBJ1-4; D perhaps matches TRBD1 (5 bases). CDR3 length equals 15 residues. Trimming took off 2 bases at V and 12 bases at J, with 22 bases between the two ends. Per germline, CDR1 GTSNPN and CDR2 SVGIG (reference sequence). The CDR3 region is CAWSIGLGVSSELFF. CDR3 in DNA: TGTGCCTGGAGTATAGGGTTGGGGGTCTCCTCAGAACTGTTTTTT.

The rearrangement uses TRBV18 and TRBJ1-2; 10 nucleotides align to TRBD1. V lost 4 bases, J lost 6 bases, and 5 bases stayed unmatched. Germline loops: CDR1 KGHSH, CDR2 LQKENI. This CDR3 has 14 residues. CDR3 DNA: TGTGCCAGCTCACTAACCGGGACAGGGGATGGCTACACCTTC. Translating it yields CASSLTGTGDGYTF. The whole variable domain, filled in from reference TRBV18 and TRBJ1-2, reads NAGVMQNPRHLVRRRGQEARLRCSPMKGHSHVYWYRQLPEEGLKFMVYLQKENIIDESGMPKERFSAEFPKEGPSILRIQQVVRGDSAAYFCASSLTGTGDGYTFGSGTRLTVV.

The V gene is TRBV7-9, the J gene TRBJ2-5, with 7 bases that match TRBD1. This CDR3 spans 13 amino acids. Trimming took 5 bases from V and 3 from J; bases not matched to a gene: 3. Germline loops: CDR1 SEHNR, CDR2 FQNEAQ (reference sequence). CDR3 in DNA: TGTGCCAGCAGCCCGCAGGGGGAAGAGACCCAGTACTTC. It specifies CASSPQGEETQYF.

The V call is TRBV7-5, the J call TRBJ1-3; the table's D call TRBD1 went unverified against the DNA. TRBV7-5 is given as a pseudogene. The CDR3 loop spans 14 amino acids. CDR3: CARSSTGSGNTIYF. Written as DNA, the CDR3 is TGTGCCAGAAGCTCGACAGGCTCTGGAAACACCATATATTTT.

This clone was picked up one time. The CDR3 sequence: CASSGQYRNTIYF. CDR3 nucleotides: TGTGCCAGCAGTGGACAATATCGGAACACCATATATTTT. The V gene is TRBV28, the J gene TRBJ1-3; tentatively, D is TRBD1 (5 bases). CDR1 is MDHEN, CDR2 SYDVKM, per germline. This CDR3 contains 13 residues. Between the trimmed V and J ends, which lost 5 bases and 7 bases, there was a span of 12 bases.

As concerns this clone: This sample also contains other DNA sequences that code for the same CDR3. This chain connects TRBV28 to TRBJ2-2; D gene ambiguous. CDR3 length: 11 residues. The germline V gene encodes CDR1 MDHEN and CDR2 SYDVKM. V gave up 6 bases and J gave up 6 bases, with 5 bases separating them. The CDR3 region has the DNA TGTGCCAGCAGCTTCGCCGGGGAGCTGTTTTTT. It codes for CASSFAGELFF.

This chain links TRBV28 with TRBJ1-6; D is uncertain. V lost 4 bases, J lost 0 bases, and 16 bases lay in between. Germline V CDR1 and CDR2: MDHEN, SYDVKM. The CDR3 is 18 amino acids. The DNA for the CDR3 is TGTGCCAGCAGTTACGGCGTGGGTTGGGGCTCCTATAATTCACCCCTCCACTTT. Its translation: CASSYGVGWGSYNSPLHF.

The chain combines TRBV4-1 with TRBJ2-1, with TRBD2 matching over 7 bases. Germline trimming cut 3 bases from V and 4 bases from J; bases unmatched to any gene: 21. The CDR3 loop spans 20 amino acids. Germline assignment: CDR1 MGHRA and CDR2 YSYEKL. DNA of the CDR3: TGCGCCAGCAGCCATTTAGCGGGTCCTCTCAGGGAGGCTGCGTACAATGAGCAGTTCTTC. Protein product: CASSHLAGPLREAAYNEQFF.

As regards this clone: This same CDR3 is encoded by further DNA sequences in the sample. The gene calls are TRBV11-2 and TRBJ1-1; D remains unclear. CDR3 size: 14 residues. Trimming cost V 2 bases and J 0 bases, with 7 bases left between them. CDR1 and CDR2 (germline): SGHAT, FQNNGV. In DNA form, the CDR3 reads TGTGCCAGCAGCTTACAGAGAATGAACACTGAAGCTTTCTTT. Translating gives CASSLQRMNTEAFF.

Only one count was recorded for this clone. The gene calls are TRBV25-1 and TRBJ2-7; unclear D gene. This CDR3 has 15 amino acids. V was pared by 3 bases and J by 0 bases, with 12 bases between. Germline CDR1 MGHDK, CDR2 SYGVNS. This chain's CDR3 is CASSDSKADSYEQYF. DNA of the CDR3: TGTGCCAGCAGTGATTCTAAGGCGGACTCCTACGAGCAGTACTTC.

The rearrangement uses TRBV3-1 (or the pseudogene TRBV3-2) and TRBJ2-3; TRBD1 might be the D (5 bases). This CDR3 contains 17 residues. Trimming cost V 0 bases and J 0 bases, with 13 bases left between them. CDR1 LGHDT and CDR2 YNNKEL come from the germline V gene (reference sequence). CDR3 sequence (DNA): TGTGCCAGCAGCCAAGACCCTTTCCGGACAAGCACAGATACGCAGTATTTT. It translates to CASSQDPFRTSTDTQYF.

V and J are TRBV5-1 and TRBJ2-5, with a tentative D call TRBD2 (5 bases). Germline CDR1 and CDR2: SGHRS and YFSETQ. The CDR3 has 16 residues. V was cut by 0 bases and J by 7 bases, with 19 bases left in between. CDR3 protein: CASSLVPLPREGTQYF. CDR3 DNA: TGCGCCAGCAGCTTGGTCCCACTCCCGAGGGAAGGGACCCAGTACTTC.

This chain uses TRBV9 with TRBJ1-2; 7 bases map to TRBD1. Germline trimming cut 5 bases from V and 6 bases from J; bases unmatched to any gene: 10. The CDR3 has 14 residues. Germline V gives CDR1 SGDLS, CDR2 YYNGEE. CDR3 protein: CASRLAGTVHGYTF. The CDR3 nucleotides read TGTGCCAGCAGACTTGCCGGGACAGTCCATGGCTACACCTTC.